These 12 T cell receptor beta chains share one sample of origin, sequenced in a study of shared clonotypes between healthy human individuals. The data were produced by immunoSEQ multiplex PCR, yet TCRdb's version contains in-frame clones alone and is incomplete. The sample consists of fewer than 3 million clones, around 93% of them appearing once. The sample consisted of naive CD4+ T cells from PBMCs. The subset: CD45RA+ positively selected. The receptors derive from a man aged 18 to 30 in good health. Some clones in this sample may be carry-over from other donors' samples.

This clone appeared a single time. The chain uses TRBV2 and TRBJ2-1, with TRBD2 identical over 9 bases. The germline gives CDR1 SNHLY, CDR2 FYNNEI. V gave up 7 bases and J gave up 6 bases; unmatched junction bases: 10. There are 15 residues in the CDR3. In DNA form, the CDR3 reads TGTGCCAGCATCGGGGTGGCGGGAGGGGGCAATGAGCAGTTCTTC. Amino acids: CASIGVAGGGNEQFF.

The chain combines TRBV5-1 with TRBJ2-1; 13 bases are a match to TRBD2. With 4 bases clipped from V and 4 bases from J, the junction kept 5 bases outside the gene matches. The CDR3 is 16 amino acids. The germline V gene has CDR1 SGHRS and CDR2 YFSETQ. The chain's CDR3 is CASSRGTSGTYNEQFF. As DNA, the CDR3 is TGCGCCAGCAGCCGCGGGACTAGCGGGACGTACAATGAGCAGTTCTTC.

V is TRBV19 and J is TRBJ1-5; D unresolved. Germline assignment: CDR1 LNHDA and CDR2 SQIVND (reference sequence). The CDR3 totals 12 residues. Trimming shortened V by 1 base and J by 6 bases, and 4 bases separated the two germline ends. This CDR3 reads CASSIGIQPQHF. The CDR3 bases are TGTGCCAGTAGTATAGGGATTCAGCCCCAGCATTTT. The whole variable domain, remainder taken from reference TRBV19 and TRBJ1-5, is DGGITQSPKYLFRKEGQNVTLSCEQNLNHDAMYWYRQDPGQGLRLIYYSQIVNDFQKGDIAEGYSVSREKKESFPLTVTSAQKNPTAFYLCASSIGIQPQHFGDGTRLSIL.

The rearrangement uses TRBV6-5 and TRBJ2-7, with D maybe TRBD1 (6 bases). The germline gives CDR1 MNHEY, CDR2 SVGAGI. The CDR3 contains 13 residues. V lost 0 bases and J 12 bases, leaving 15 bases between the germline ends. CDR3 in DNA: TGTGCCAGCAGTTACTCTCCAGGGGACCGTCTGTACTTC. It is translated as CASSYSPGDRLYF.

The CDR3 spells CASSPYLGGADGNTIYF. The CDR3 DNA sequence: TGTGCCAGCAGCCCCTATTTAGGGGGGGCGGATGGAAACACCATATATTTT. The chain combines TRBV9 with TRBJ1-3; possible D gene TRBD1, 6 bases. V lost 4 bases, J lost 3 bases, and 20 bases lay in between. Germline V gives CDR1 SGDLS, CDR2 YYNGEE. The CDR3 covers 17 residues.

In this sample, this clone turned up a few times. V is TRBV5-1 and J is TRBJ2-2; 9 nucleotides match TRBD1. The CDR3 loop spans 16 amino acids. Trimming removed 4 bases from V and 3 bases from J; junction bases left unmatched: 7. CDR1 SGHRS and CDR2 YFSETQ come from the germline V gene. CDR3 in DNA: TGCGCCAGCAGCGACCAGGGACAGGGTTACACCGGGGAGCTGTTTTTT. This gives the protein CASSDQGQGYTGELFF.

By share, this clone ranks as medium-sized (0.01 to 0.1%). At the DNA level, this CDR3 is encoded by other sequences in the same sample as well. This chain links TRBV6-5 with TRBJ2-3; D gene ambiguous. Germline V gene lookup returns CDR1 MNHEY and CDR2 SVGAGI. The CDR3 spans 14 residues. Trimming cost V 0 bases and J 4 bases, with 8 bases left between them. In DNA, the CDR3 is TGTGCCAGCAGTTACTCGACTGGGTCAGATACGCAGTATTTT. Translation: CASSYSTGSDTQYF.

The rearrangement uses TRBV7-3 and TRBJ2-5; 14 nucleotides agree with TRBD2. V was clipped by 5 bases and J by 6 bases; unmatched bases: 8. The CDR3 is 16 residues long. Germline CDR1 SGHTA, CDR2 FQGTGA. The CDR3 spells CASSVGTSGSGKTQYF. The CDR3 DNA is TGTGCCAGCAGCGTGGGGACTAGCGGGAGCGGAAAGACCCAGTACTTC.

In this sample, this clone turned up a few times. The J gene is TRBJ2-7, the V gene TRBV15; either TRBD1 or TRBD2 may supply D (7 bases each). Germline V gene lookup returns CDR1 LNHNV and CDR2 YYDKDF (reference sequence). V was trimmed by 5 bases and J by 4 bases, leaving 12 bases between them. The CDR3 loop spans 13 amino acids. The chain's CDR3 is CATSGRGPYEQYF. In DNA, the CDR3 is TGTGCCACCAGCGGGAGGGGGCCATACGAGCAGTACTTC.

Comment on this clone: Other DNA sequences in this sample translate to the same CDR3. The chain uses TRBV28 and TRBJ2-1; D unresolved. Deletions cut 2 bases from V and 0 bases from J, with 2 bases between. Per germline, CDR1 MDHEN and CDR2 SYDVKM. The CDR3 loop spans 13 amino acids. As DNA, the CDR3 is TGTGCCAGCAGTTTAGGCTCCTACAATGAGCAGTTCTTC. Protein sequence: CASSLGSYNEQFF.

CDR3 sequence (DNA): TGTGCCAGCAGATCCGGGACAGGGAGGCCAGATACGCAGTATTTT. Its translation: CASRSGTGRPDTQYF. The chain recombines TRBV6-5 with TRBJ2-3; 9 nucleotides match TRBD1. The CDR3 contains 15 residues. V gave up 6 bases and J gave up 4 bases; unmatched junction bases: 8. Per the germline V gene, CDR1 is MNHEY and CDR2 is SVGAGI.

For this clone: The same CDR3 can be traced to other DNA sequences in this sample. The CDR3 coding sequence is TGCGCCAGCAGCTTAGGGCAGGGTGGTGAAAAACTGTTTTTT. It is translated as CASSLGQGGEKLFF. The chain joins TRBV5-1 to TRBJ1-4, with D perhaps TRBD1 (5 bases). Germline CDR1 reads SGHRS; CDR2 reads YFSETQ. This CDR3 has 14 amino acids. Trimming pared 2 bases from V and 7 bases from J, leaving 12 bases between.